A single sample gave rise to the 22 T cell receptor beta chains below, sequenced in a study of human T cells and chemical hapten exposure (dated by TCRdb to the early 2020s). Receptor amplification or capture employed RACE. These reads were obtained on a NextSeq 500. The public reads were reanalyzed by TCRdb: fastp trimming at Q25, MiXCR alignment, in-frame beta chains only. Under each unique CDR3 protein, matching rows form one entry showing the most common genes and DNA. The sample table lists roughly 380,000 distinct CDR3 sequences, 5.1% of them with a count of one. About 2.5% of the sample comes from the top ten. Reading the label with the study, this specimen's time point is: pre-sensitization, week 0. Interpreted using the paper, the treatment or condition label stands for: therapeutic diphenylcyclopropenone sensitization with weekly scalp DPC. The specimen comprised whole blood, sampled in connection with sensitization to the hapten diphenylcyclopropenone (DPC). The receptors come from a woman aged 50 to 60 with alopecia areata. Some clones in this sample may be carry-over from other donors' samples.

This clonotype was found a few times. V and J are TRBV20-1 and TRBJ2-3; 9 bases are shared with TRBD2. CDR3 length: 14 amino acids. J was trimmed by 4 bases and V by 3 bases; bases with no gene match: 5. Germline-derived CDR1 and CDR2 are DFQATT and SNEGSKA (reference sequence). The CDR3 DNA follows: TGCAGTGCTAGCCCCTTAGCGGGAGCAGATACGCAGTATTTT. Translated: CSASPLAGADTQYF.

This clonotype was counted between two and nine times. The genes are TRBV4-1 and TRBJ2-3; 8 bases are a match to TRBD2. This CDR3 has 17 residues. Germline V gene data show CDR1 as MGHRA and CDR2 as YSYEKL. The junction had 10 bases not matched to a gene; V was cut back by 2 bases and J by 3 bases. The CDR3 region has the DNA TGCGCCAGCAGCCAAATTCCCCCTGCGGGGGGTACAGATACGCAGTATTTT. This encodes CASSQIPPAGGTDTQYF.

This clonotype was picked up many times. The gene calls are TRBV7-2 and TRBJ2-1; tentative D call: TRBD2 (6 bases). The CDR3 runs to 14 residues. The ends were cut back, 7 bases at V and 3 bases at J, with 13 bases in the middle. Germline CDR1 SGHTA, CDR2 FQGNSA. The CDR3 protein is CASTPGVDYNEQFF. CDR3 nucleotides: TGTGCCAGCACTCCGGGGGTAGACTACAATGAGCAGTTCTTC.

This clonotype has at least ten counts. The chain is built from TRBV5-1 and TRBJ2-5; D assignment may be TRBD1 or TRBD2 (5 bases each). This CDR3 is 14 amino acids long. Deletions cut 6 bases from V and 5 bases from J, with 17 bases between. CDR1 is SGHRS and CDR2 is YFSETQ in the germline V gene. The CDR3 here is CASNLGPPEETQYF. DNA of the CDR3: TGCGCCAGCAATCTGGGACCACCGGAGGAGACCCAGTACTTC.

This clonotype was detected many times. One end of the junction is discordant with germline, which a read error may explain. V is TRBV6-5 and J is TRBJ2-1; the match to TRBD1 covers 7 bases. This CDR3 contains 13 residues. The germline V gene encodes CDR1 MNHEY and CDR2 SVGAGI. DNA of the CDR3: TGTGCCAGCAGTTACTCGGTACAGGGGAATTGGCTCTTC. It codes for CASSYSVQGNWLF.

This clonotype was seen at least ten times. The chain couples TRBV29-1 to TRBJ2-3; tentatively, D is TRBD1 or TRBD2 (5 bases each). With 0 bases removed from V and 10 bases from J, the gap between germline ends came to 5 bases. Germline V gene lookup returns CDR1 SQVTM and CDR2 ANQGSEA. This CDR3 comprises 10 residues. The CDR3 coding sequence is TGCAGCGTTGAAGAGGGGGCGCAGTATTTT. It translates to CSVEEGAQYF.

This clonotype occurred many times. The chain joins TRBV10-3 to TRBJ2-1, with 10 bases fitting TRBD2. CDR3 length: 15 residues. Per germline, CDR1 ENHRY and CDR2 SYGVKD. Trimming cost V 2 bases and J 10 bases; bases outside gene matches: 8. The CDR3 nucleotides read TGTGCCATCAGTGAGAGGAGCGGGAGGGAGCAGGAGCAGTTCTTC. Protein product: CAISERSGREQEQFF.

In its sample, this clonotype was seen many times. The CDR3 is CASKRGDTQYF. The CDR3 coding sequence is TGTGCCAGCAAACGGGGCGATACGCAGTATTTT. V usage is TRBV12-3 or TRBV12-4 and J usage is TRBJ2-3; D tentatively reads TRBD1 or TRBD2 (5 bases each). The V end was cut by 7 bases, the J end by 6 bases, with 8 bases between. The CDR3 has 11 residues.

This clonotype was seen ten or more times. J is TRBJ2-1 and V is TRBV5-1; 7 bases align to TRBD2. Losses at the gene ends were 6 bases for V and 0 bases for J; bases not matched to a gene: 3. Germline CDR1 SGHRS, CDR2 YFSETQ. The CDR3 has 14 residues. The CDR3 protein is CASNRDYSYNEQFF. CDR3 bases: TGCGCCAGCAATAGGGACTACTCCTACAATGAGCAGTTCTTC.

The V gene is TRBV18, the J gene TRBJ1-1; D is uncertain. Germline assignment: CDR1 KGHSH and CDR2 LQKENI. V lost 3 bases and J 8 bases, leaving 13 bases between the germline ends. The length of the CDR3 is 13 residues. In nucleotides, the CDR3 is TGTGCCAGCTCACCCGAAAATGAGGAAGAAGCTTTCTTT. Translating gives CASSPENEEEAFF.

This clonotype was seen many times. The V call is TRBV10-2, the J call TRBJ1-1; TRBD1 matches at 9 bases. CDR1 and CDR2 (germline): WSHSY, SAAADI. Losses at the gene ends were 7 bases for V and 5 bases for J; bases not matched to a gene: 8. The CDR3 covers 14 residues. CDR3 DNA: TGCGCCAGCATTTCGGGACAGGGACGAACTGAAGCTTTCTTT. Amino acid sequence: CASISGQGRTEAFF.

This clonotype was picked up many times. This chain joins TRBV29-1 and TRBJ2-7; 10 bases are shared with TRBD1. Germline V lookup: CDR1 SQVTM, CDR2 ANQGSEA. Trimming at V came to 8 bases and at J to 5 bases, leaving 12 bases not matched to a gene. The CDR3 is made up of 14 amino acids. CDR3 in amino acids: CSLRQGANVDEQYF. In DNA, the CDR3 is TGCAGCTTAAGACAGGGGGCGAACGTTGACGAGCAGTACTTC.

This clonotype was seen ten or more times. This chain joins TRBV20-1 and TRBJ2-7; D may correspond to TRBD1 or TRBD2 (5 bases each). CDR1 and CDR2 (germline): DFQATT, SNEGSKA (reference sequence). V dropped 5 bases and J dropped 2 bases, with 13 bases sitting between them. The CDR3 length is 13 residues. CDR3: CSARGADTYEQYF. CDR3 nucleotide sequence: TGCAGTGCTCGAGGGGCGGATACCTACGAGCAGTACTTC.

CDR3 region: CASSPLQGSYEQYF. For the CDR3, the DNA is TGTGCCAGCAGCCCATTACAGGGCTCCTACGAGCAGTACTTC. J is TRBJ2-7 and V is TRBV3-1; perhaps TRBD1 as D (6 bases). The CDR3 covers 14 residues. Trimming pared 4 bases from V and 0 bases from J, leaving 10 bases between. CDR1 and CDR2 from the germline V gene are LGHDT and YNNKEL (reference sequence).

This clonotype was counted many times. V usage is TRBV11-2 and J usage is TRBJ2-5, with 12 bases aligning to TRBD2. This CDR3 has 15 amino acids. V dropped 3 bases and J dropped 2; count of bases not matched to a gene: 1. Germline V gives CDR1 SGHAT, CDR2 FQNNGV. CDR3 nucleotide sequence: TGTGCCAGCAGCTTCGGACTAGCGGGACAAGAGACCCAGTACTTC. Translating it yields CASSFGLAGQETQYF. The complete variable domain, with remaining parts taken from reference TRBV11-2 and TRBJ2-5, reads EAGVAQSPRYKIIEKRQSVAFWCNPISGHATLYWYQQILGQGPKLLIQFQNNGVVDDSQLPKDRFSAERLKGVDSTLKIQPAKLEDSAVYLCASSFGLAGQETQYFGPGTRLLVL.

V usage is TRBV9 and J usage is TRBJ1-5, with a tentative D call TRBD1 (6 bases). Trimming took 3 bases from V and 5 from J, leaving 12 bases between them. Germline V lookup: CDR1 SGDLS, CDR2 YYNGEE. The CDR3 runs 14 residues. The CDR3 spells CASSAGTNYQPQHF. The CDR3 region has the DNA TGTGCCAGCAGCGCCGGGACAAACTATCAGCCCCAGCATTTT.

The rearrangement uses TRBV7-9 and TRBJ1-5, with 7 bases fitting TRBD1. CDR1 and CDR2 (germline): SEHNR, FQNEAQ (reference sequence). The CDR3 is 14 residues long. J lost 7 bases, V lost 4 bases, and 7 bases had no gene match. The CDR3 region is CASSSGGFGQPQHF. As DNA, the CDR3 is TGTGCCAGCAGCTCAGGGGGATTTGGACAGCCCCAGCATTTT.

This clonotype was seen ten or more times. CDR3 sequence reads: CASSFGTAIYEQYF. The DNA of the CDR3 is TGTGCCAGCAGCTTCGGGACTGCCATCTACGAGCAGTACTTC. The chain is built from TRBV11-2 and TRBJ2-7; D perhaps matches TRBD2 (6 bases). V lost 3 bases and J lost 3, with 12 bases in between. The germline V gene encodes CDR1 SGHAT and CDR2 FQNNGV. CDR3 length: 14 residues.

V usage is TRBV5-6 and J usage is TRBJ2-7; 7 bases fit TRBD1. The CDR3 is 15 amino acids. CDR1 and CDR2 (germline): SGHDT, YYEEEE. The junction had 7 bases not matched to a gene; V was cut back by 0 bases and J by 4 bases. CDR3 loop: CASSLVRSRGYEQYF. The CDR3, as DNA: TGTGCCAGCAGCTTGGTACGGAGCAGGGGGTACGAGCAGTACTTC.

A note on this clonotype: Possible read error: a much larger clone is one base away. J is TRBJ2-2 and V is TRBV6-5, with 8 nucleotides matching TRBD1. The germline gives CDR1 MNHEY, CDR2 SVGAGI. The ends lost 6 bases at V and 5 bases at J; junction bases unmatched: 8. The CDR3 is 15 residues long. The CDR3, as DNA: TGTGCCAGCAGCAGCACAGGGGGGACGACCGGGGAGCTGTTTTTT. It codes for CASSSTGGTTGELFF.

CDR3 in DNA: TGTGCCAGCAGGATAATGACAGGGAACACCGGGGAGCTGTTTTTT. This translates into CASRIMTGNTGELFF. This rearrangement joins TRBV2 to TRBJ2-2, with D tentatively TRBD1 (6 bases). This CDR3 has 15 residues. Per germline, CDR1 SNHLY and CDR2 FYNNEI. With 6 bases removed from V and 1 base from J, the gap between germline ends came to 12 bases.

This clonotype has more than one count but fewer than ten. The rearrangement links TRBV25-1 to TRBJ1-4; D gene unclear. The V and J ends lost 2 bases and 7 bases respectively, with 8 bases between them. Germline V gene data show CDR1 as MGHDK and CDR2 as SYGVNS. CDR3 size: 13 residues. The DNA of the CDR3 is TGTGCCAGCAGTGAAGTAGGAGGTGAAAAACTGTTTTTT. Translating gives CASSEVGGEKLFF.